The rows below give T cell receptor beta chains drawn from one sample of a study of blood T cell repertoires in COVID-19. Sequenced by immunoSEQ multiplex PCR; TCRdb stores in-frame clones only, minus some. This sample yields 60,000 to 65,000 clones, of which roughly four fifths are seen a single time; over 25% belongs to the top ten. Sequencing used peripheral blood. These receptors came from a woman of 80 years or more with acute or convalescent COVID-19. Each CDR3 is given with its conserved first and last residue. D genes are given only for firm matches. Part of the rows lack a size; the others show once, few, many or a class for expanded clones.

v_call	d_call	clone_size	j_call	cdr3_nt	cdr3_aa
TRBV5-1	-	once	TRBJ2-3	TGCGCCAGCCAATGGGGGCAGGGCAGCACAGATACGCAGTATTTT	CASQWGQGSTDTQYF
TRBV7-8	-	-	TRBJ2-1	TGTGCCAGCAGCCCGTACAATGAGCAGTTCTTC	CASSPYNEQFF
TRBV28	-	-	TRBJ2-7	TGTGCCAGCAGTCAAGGACCTACCGGACTTTATTTCTACGAGCAGTACTTC	CASSQGPTGLYFYEQYF
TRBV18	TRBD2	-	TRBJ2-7	TGTGCCAGCTCACCACTCTCTAGCGGAGACTCCTACGAGCAGTACTTC	CASSPLSSGDSYEQYF
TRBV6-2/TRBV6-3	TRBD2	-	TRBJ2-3	TGTGCCAGCAGTTACTTGGGACTAGGCGGCGCAGATACGCAGTATTTT	CASSYLGLGGADTQYF
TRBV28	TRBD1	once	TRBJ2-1	TGTGCCGGGCAACAGGGGGCGAATGAGCAGTTCTTC	CAGQQGANEQFF
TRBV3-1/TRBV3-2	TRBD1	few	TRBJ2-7	TGTGCCAGCAGCTCAGGACAGGGAACGGGCGAGCAGTACTTC	CASSSGQGTGEQYF
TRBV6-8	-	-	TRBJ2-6	TGTGCCAGCAGTTACGGCAGTTTTAAATCTGGGGCCAACGTCCTGACTTTC	CASSYGSFKSGANVLTF
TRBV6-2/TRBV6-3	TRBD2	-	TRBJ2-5	TGTGCCAGCAGTCAAACCGGGGGGGTCGGAGAGACCCAGTACTTC	CASSQTGGVGETQYF
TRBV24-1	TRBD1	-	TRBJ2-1	TGTGCCACCAGTCGGGGGACAGGGTGGCAGTTCTTC	CATSRGTGWQFF
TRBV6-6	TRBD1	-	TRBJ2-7	TGTGCCAGCACCCCGGGACAGGGGGCAAGCGAGCAGTACTTC	CASTPGQGASEQYF
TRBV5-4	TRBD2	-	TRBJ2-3	TGTGCCAGCAGCTTGGCCGGGGTAGCGGGACTTAAGGCAGATACGCAGTATTTT	CASSLAGVAGLKADTQYF
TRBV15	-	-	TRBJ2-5	TGTGCCACCAGCAAACAGGGTAGGAACACCCAGTACTTC	CATSKQGRNTQYF
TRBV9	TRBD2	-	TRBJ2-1	TGTGCCAGCTCGGGACTAGCGGACAATGAGCAGTTCTTC	CASSGLADNEQFF
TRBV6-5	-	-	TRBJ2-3	TGTGCCAGTCGATTAGCGGCTAGCACAGATACGCAGTATTTT	CASRLAASTDTQYF
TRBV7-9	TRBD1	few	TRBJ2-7	TGTGCCAGCAGCTCAGGCCCGGGACAGGGATTTTACGAGCAGTACTTC	CASSSGPGQGFYEQYF
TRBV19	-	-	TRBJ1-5	TGTGCCAGTAGTATAGTGGGGACAACGAATCAGCCCCAGCATTTT	CASSIVGTTNQPQHF
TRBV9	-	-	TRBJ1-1	TGTGCCAGCGGCGTGGGAAGGGGGAACACTGAAGCTTTCTTT	CASGVGRGNTEAFF
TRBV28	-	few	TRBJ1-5	TGTGCCAGCAGTTTAAGGGGGTGGGGCAATCAGCCCCAGCATTTT	CASSLRGWGNQPQHF
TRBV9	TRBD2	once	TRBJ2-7	TGTGCCAGCAGCGTAACCGGGACTAAGGCCTACGAGCAGTACTTC	CASSVTGTKAYEQYF
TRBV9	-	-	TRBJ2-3	TGTGCCAGCAGCGTAGATTTGGGGGCGGATACGCAGTATTTT	CASSVDLGADTQYF
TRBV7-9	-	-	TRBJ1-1	TGTGCCAGCAGCTTTATCACTGAAGCTTTCTTT	CASSFITEAFF
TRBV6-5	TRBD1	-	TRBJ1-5	TGTGCCAGCTTTAACAGGGGACAGGGTGTCCAGCCCCAGCATTTT	CASFNRGQGVQPQHF
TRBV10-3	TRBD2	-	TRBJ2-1	TGTGCCACAAATAGCGGGAGTGCGAACAATGAGCAGTTCTTC	CATNSGSANNEQFF
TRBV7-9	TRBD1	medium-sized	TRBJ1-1	TGTGCCAGCAGCGTGACAGGGCCCGGCACTGAAGCTTTCTTT	CASSVTGPGTEAFF
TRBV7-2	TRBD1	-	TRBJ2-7	TGTGCCAGCAGCTTAGACGGACAGGGACGTGACGAGCAGTACTTC	CASSLDGQGRDEQYF
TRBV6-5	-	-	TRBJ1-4	TGTGCCAGCAAGACGTACAGGGTGGAGGAAAAACTGTTTTTT	CASKTYRVEEKLFF
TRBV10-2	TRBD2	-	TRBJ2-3	TGCGCCAGCAGTGAGGGGGTTGGGACTAGCGGCTCAGATACGCAGTATTTT	CASSEGVGTSGSDTQYF
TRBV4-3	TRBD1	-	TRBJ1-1	TGCGCCAGCAGCCAGCGGACAGGGCCGAACACTGAAGCTTTCTTT	CASSQRTGPNTEAFF
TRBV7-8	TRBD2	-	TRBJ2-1	TGTGCCAGCAGCTCCATAGCCGGGAGGATAGGTGAGCAGTTCTTC	CASSSIAGRIGEQFF
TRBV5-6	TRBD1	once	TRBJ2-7	TGTGCCAGCAGCCACGGACAGGTCTACGAGCAGTACTTC	CASSHGQVYEQYF
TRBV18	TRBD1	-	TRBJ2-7	TGTGCCAGCTCACCAATAGGCCCCGGGACAGGCTTCCTAGAGCAGTACTTC	CASSPIGPGTGFLEQYF
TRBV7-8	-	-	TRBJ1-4	TGTGCCAGCAGCTTAGAGGATCCGGGAGGGAGGGAGTCAAATGAAAAACTGTTTTTT	CASSLEDPGGRESNEKLFF
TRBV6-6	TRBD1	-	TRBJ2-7	TGTGCCAGCCGGGACAGGTTTCTCTCCTACGAGCAGTACTTC	CASRDRFLSYEQYF
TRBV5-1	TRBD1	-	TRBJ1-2	TGCGCCAGCAGCTTGAGGGACAGACAGCCCGAGGGCTACACCTTC	CASSLRDRQPEGYTF
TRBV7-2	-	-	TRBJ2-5	TGTGCCAGCACCCATGAAACCGGGATAGAGACCCAGTACTTC	CASTHETGIETQYF
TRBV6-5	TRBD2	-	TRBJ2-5	TGTGCCAGCAGGCGGGACTACGTAGTAGAGACCCAGTACTTC	CASRRDYVVETQYF
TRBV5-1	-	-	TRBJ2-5	TGCGCCAGCAGCTTGGGACAAGATCGAGAGACCCAGTACTTC	CASSLGQDRETQYF
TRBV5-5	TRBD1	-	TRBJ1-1	TGTGCCAGCAGCTTAACGACAGGGGTGAACACTGAAGCTTTCTTT	CASSLTTGVNTEAFF
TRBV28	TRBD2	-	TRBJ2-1	TGTGCCAGCAGTCCCGACCCAGGCTTGTTTCTAGCGGGAGGCAACAATGAGCAGTTCTTC	CASSPDPGLFLAGGNNEQFF
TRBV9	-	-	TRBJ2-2	TGTGCCAGCTCCAGGATGAACACCGGGGAGCTGTTTTTT	CASSRMNTGELFF
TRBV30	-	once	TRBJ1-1	TGTGCCTGGAGTACTCTGCCAGGGGAAGCTTTCTTT	CAWSTLPGEAFF
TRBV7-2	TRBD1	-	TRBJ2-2	TGTGCCAGCAGCTCCAGGGGACAGAGCGGGGAGCTGTTTTTT	CASSSRGQSGELFF
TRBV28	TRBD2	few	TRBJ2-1	TGTGCCAGCAGTGTAAGACTAGCGGGAGGTAGGAATGAGCAGTTCTTC	CASSVRLAGGRNEQFF
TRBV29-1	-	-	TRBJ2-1	TGCAGCGCCTTTGACAATGAGCAGTTCTTC	CSAFDNEQFF
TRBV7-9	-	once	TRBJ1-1	TGTGCCAGCAGCAAAGGAGGGATCCGTGGGAACACTGAAGCTTTCTTT	CASSKGGIRGNTEAFF
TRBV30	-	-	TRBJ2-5	TGTGCCTGGAGTGTGGGGCTCCAAGAGACCCAGTACTTC	CAWSVGLQETQYF
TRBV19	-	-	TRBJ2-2	TGTGCCAGTAGATCCGGGGGTAACACCGGGGAGCTGTTTTTT	CASRSGGNTGELFF